The next 17 T cell receptor beta chains were all read from a single sample in a study of cytomegalovirus exposure and HLA in healthy donors. The PCR was carried out with 60 Vbeta primers and 13 Jbeta primers. Produced via immunoSEQ multiplex PCR; TCRdb's table is partial and in-frame only. Of about 160,000 clones listed, roughly 80% are singletons. Sequenced input: PBMCs. All receptors derive from a man aged 35-49 years in good health and CMV-seronegative.

The chain combines TRBV6-6 with TRBJ1-3; the D gene is possibly TRBD1 (5 bases). Looked up from germline, CDR1 is MNHNY and CDR2 is SVGAGI (reference sequence). CDR3 length equals 15 residues. V lost 5 bases and J 0 bases, leaving 11 bases between the germline ends. The CDR3 loop reads CASSEAGHSGNTIYF. The CDR3 DNA sequence: TGTGCCAGCAGTGAGGCAGGACACTCTGGAAACACCATATATTTT.

This clone was seen more than once but under ten times. The chain has TRBV19 and TRBJ2-7; 7 bases map to TRBD1. Germline V gene sequence: CDR1 LNHDA, CDR2 SQIVND (reference sequence). This CDR3 is built from 13 residues. V was clipped by 5 bases and J by 4 bases; unmatched bases: 5. The CDR3 nucleotides are TGTGCCAGTAGTGCCCACAGGGGATACGAGCAGTACTTC. Amino acid sequence: CASSAHRGYEQYF.

The V gene is TRBV6-5, the J gene TRBJ2-2; the D gene is possibly TRBD1 (6 bases). Germline assignment: CDR1 MNHEY and CDR2 SVGAGI. The CDR3 sequence is 14 residues long. The V end was cut by 7 bases, the J end by 2 bases, with 11 bases between. Here the CDR3 DNA reads TGTGCCAGCAAGGGGGAGCAAAACACCGGGGAGCTGTTTTTT. The encoded protein is CASKGEQNTGELFF.

This clone turned up a few times. The chain combines TRBV25-1 with TRBJ1-4; 7 bases agree with TRBD1. The CDR3 consists of 15 residues. Germline CDR1 MGHDK, CDR2 SYGVNS. The J segment lost 4 bases and the V segment lost 6 bases, leaving 8 bases of the junction unmatched. CDR3 amino acids: CASSLQGLSNEKLFF. The CDR3 DNA reads as TGTGCCAGCAGCCTACAGGGGTTAAGTAATGAAAAACTGTTTTTT.

This chain connects TRBV5-1 to TRBJ1-3; D is perhaps TRBD1 (5 bases). Germline V CDR1 and CDR2: SGHRS, YFSETQ. The CDR3 runs to 19 residues. Trimming removed 1 base at V and 1 base at J, with 21 bases between. This CDR3 is CASSLQGGLTKNSGNTIYF. In DNA form, the CDR3 reads TGCGCCAGCAGCTTGCAGGGTGGACTAACCAAAAATTCTGGAAACACCATATATTTT.

The chain carries TRBV4-1 and TRBJ2-2, with 13 bases lining up with TRBD2. Germline V gene sequence: CDR1 MGHRA, CDR2 YSYEKL. The V gene end was trimmed by 4 bases and the J gene end by 8 bases; junction bases not matched to a gene: 4. The CDR3 runs to 15 residues. The CDR3 reads CASSPTSGGPGELFF. As DNA, the CDR3 is TGCGCCAGCAGCCCGACTAGCGGGGGGCCTGGGGAGCTGTTTTTT.

The chain employs TRBV2 and TRBJ1-2; D is ambiguous. Germline V gene sequence: CDR1 SNHLY, CDR2 FYNNEI. CDR3 length: 17 amino acids. V was clipped by 1 base and J by 1 base, with 16 bases between them. In DNA form, the CDR3 reads TGTGCCAGCAGTGAAGGACTGGAGGGAGGCGGTAACTATGGCTACACCTTC. This codes for CASSEGLEGGGNYGYTF.

This clone was counted only a few times. The J gene is TRBJ2-5, the V gene TRBV18; maybe TRBD2 (5 bases). Trimming cost V 0 bases and J 11 bases, with 22 bases left between them. The V gene's germline CDR1 is KGHSH and CDR2 LQKENI. CDR3 size: 16 residues. CDR3 nucleotide sequence: TGTGCCAGCTCACCACCGATCTCAGGCCCCCTTTGGGAGCAGTACTTC. Residues: CASSPPISGPLWEQYF.

The chain recombines TRBV7-9 with TRBJ1-1; 10 positions match TRBD1. The CDR3 is made up of 16 amino acids. V was clipped by 5 bases and J by 0 bases; unmatched bases: 6. Per germline, CDR1 SEHNR and CDR2 FQNEAQ (reference sequence). Here the CDR3 reads CASSPPGTGVNTEAFF. The CDR3 DNA reads TGTGCCAGCAGCCCGCCTGGGACAGGGGTGAACACTGAAGCTTTCTTT.

This chain joins TRBV7-9 and TRBJ2-5, with unresolved D. Trimming stripped 1 base from V and 4 bases from J, with 10 bases between. The CDR3 runs to 14 residues. The germline gives CDR1 SEHNR, CDR2 FQNEAQ (reference sequence). The CDR3: CASSLGLEIETQYF. The DNA of the CDR3 is TGTGCCAGCAGCTTAGGTTTGGAGATAGAGACCCAGTACTTC.

The chain employs TRBV2 and TRBJ2-4; 8 nucleotides agree with TRBD1. The CDR3 totals 15 residues. The germline V gene has CDR1 SNHLY and CDR2 FYNNEI. V shed 6 bases and J 2 bases; nucleotides not matched to a gene: 6. The CDR3 coding sequence is TGTGCCAGCAGGACACAGGGGGTGACCAAAAACATTCAGTACTTC. Encoded protein: CASRTQGVTKNIQYF.

This rearrangement joins TRBV10-2 to TRBJ1-5, with a weak D call TRBD1 (5 bases). Germline V CDR1 and CDR2: WSHSY, SAAADI. CDR3 length: 15 amino acids. V lost 6 bases and J lost 2, with 14 bases in between. This chain's CDR3 is CASSWDFGGNQPQHF. The CDR3 nucleotides read TGCGCCAGCAGCTGGGACTTTGGGGGCAATCAGCCCCAGCATTTT.

The DNA for the CDR3 is TGTGCCAGCAGCTTAGGTACAGCTAAAGAGACCCAGTACTTC. Translated: CASSLGTAKETQYF. V usage is TRBV7-8 and J usage is TRBJ2-5; D uncertain. The V end was cut by 1 base, the J end by 3 bases, with 9 bases between. Germline V lookup: CDR1 SGHVS, CDR2 FQNEAQ. The CDR3 contains 14 residues.

The V call is TRBV9, the J call TRBJ2-5; 12 positions match TRBD1. The CDR3 is 15 amino acids. Germline values: CDR1 SGDLS, CDR2 YYNGEE. The ends lost 2 bases at V and 5 bases at J; junction bases unmatched: 4. CDR3 bases: TGTGCCAGCAGCGTGGGACAGGGGGCTCGGGAGACCCAGTACTTC. Translated: CASSVGQGARETQYF.

The chain is built from TRBV27 and TRBJ1-1; perhaps TRBD1 as D (5 bases). The germline V and J ends were trimmed by 5 bases and 6 bases, with 16 bases remaining between them. The CDR3 extends over 14 amino acids. Germline loops: CDR1 MNHEY, CDR2 SMNVEV (reference sequence). The CDR3: CASSLLGQGAEAFF. For the CDR3, the DNA is TGTGCCAGCAGTCTCCTCGGGCAGGGCGCTGAAGCTTTCTTT.

This clone was seen once. This sequence joins TRBV7-2 and TRBJ2-5, with a possible D match to TRBD1 (6 bases). The V gene lost 1 base and the J gene lost 7 bases, with 10 bases spanning the gap. Germline assignment: CDR1 SGHTA and CDR2 FQGNSA. The CDR3 is 13 amino acids. The CDR3 is CASSLGGPGTQYF. CDR3 sequence (DNA): TGTGCCAGCAGCTTAGGGGGGCCTGGGACCCAGTACTTC.

The chain carries TRBV6-5 and TRBJ1-2; D not certain. CDR3 length: 14 amino acids. The V end lost 8 bases, the J end lost 0 bases, and 13 bases lay between the germline ends. Germline V gene sequence: CDR1 MNHEY, CDR2 SVGAGI. CDR3 region: CASLAGGSNYGYTF. The CDR3 bases are TGTGCCAGCTTGGCTGGCGGGTCTAACTATGGCTACACCTTC.